Listed below are T cell receptor beta chains from one sample, sequenced in a study of CD8+ T cells in alopecia areata. The table came from immunoSEQ multiplex PCR; TCRdb's copy has only in-frame clones and leaves some out. The table lists around 210,000 clones, 64% of them singletons. Specimen: CD4+ T cells sorted from blood, collected at week 4, from a patient treated with tofacitinib. Source of these receptors: a human donor with alopecia areata. CDR3s include the opening cysteine and the closing phenylalanine or tryptophan. The D gene is left open where the match is weak. Size values are once, few and many counts, or a class for expanded clones, and some rows have none.

J,size,D,V,DNA,CDR3
TRBJ2-5,-,TRBD2,TRBV7-2,TGTGCCAGCGGGCCAAGGGGAGGGACCCAAGAGACCCAGTACTTC,CASGPRGGTQETQYF
TRBJ1-1,few,-,TRBV7-2,TGTGCCAGCAACCTACGGAGGGGTGGGACTGAAGCTTTCTTT,CASNLRRGGTEAFF
TRBJ1-4,-,TRBD1,TRBV4-2,TGTGCCAGCAGCCAACGGTCAGGGGGCCGGGCTAATGAAAAACTGTTTTTT,CASSQRSGGRANEKLFF
TRBJ2-5,-,-,TRBV2,TGTGCCAGCACCCCTCAGGGGGGCCAGTGGGAGACCCAGTACTTC,CASTPQGGQWETQYF
TRBJ2-6,once,-,TRBV2,TGTGCCAGCAGTCTAGACAACTCTGGGGCCAACGTCCTGACTTTC,CASSLDNSGANVLTF
TRBJ2-3,-,-,TRBV2,TGTGCCAGCAGTCCTACAGGGTCAGATACGCAGTATTTT,CASSPTGSDTQYF
TRBJ2-7,-,-,TRBV9,TGTGCCAGCAGCGCAGACTTGGGACCCTACGAGCAGTACTTC,CASSADLGPYEQYF
TRBJ2-7,-,-,TRBV30,TGTGCCTGGAGTGAGGGGGGTGGTAGCGGCGAGCAGTACTTC,CAWSEGGGSGEQYF
TRBJ1-2,-,-,TRBV20-1,TGCAGTCGAGTCTCGGGGGCCGGCTACACCTTC,CSRVSGAGYTF
TRBJ2-3,-,-,TRBV29-1,TGCAGCGTTGACTCAACGGGGGGCGGGGATACGCAGTATTTT,CSVDSTGGGDTQYF
TRBJ2-7,-,-,TRBV7-8,TGTGCCAGCAGCCCACGACGGGATTTCTACGAGCAGTACTTC,CASSPRRDFYEQYF
TRBJ2-3,few,-,TRBV29-1,TGCAGCGTTGGAGAGGGTCGTAATACGCAGTATTTT,CSVGEGRNTQYF
TRBJ2-5,-,-,TRBV29-1,TGCAGCGCTTCAGGGGCGCAAGAGACCCAGTACTTC,CSASGAQETQYF
TRBJ1-1,few,TRBD1,TRBV29-1,TGCAGCGTTGTCGGAAGGACAGGGATCACTGAAGCTTTCTTT,CSVVGRTGITEAFF
TRBJ1-2,-,-,TRBV9,TGTGCCAGCAGCGTAGTACAGAACTATGGCTACACCTTC,CASSVVQNYGYTF
TRBJ2-3,-,-,TRBV11-3,TGTGCCAGCACCCCGTTCAATGCAGGGTCAGATACGCAGTATTTT,CASTPFNAGSDTQYF
TRBJ1-2,-,-,TRBV29-1,TGCAGCGTCCTACAGGGAAACTATGGCTACACCTTC,CSVLQGNYGYTF
TRBJ2-3,-,-,TRBV4-2,TGTGCCAGCAGCCAAGTGGGTACAGATACGCAGTATTTT,CASSQVGTDTQYF
TRBJ1-2,once,-,TRBV7-2,TGTGCCAGCAGCTTAAAGTCGGGTGGGGGACGATCGGACGGCTACACCTTC,CASSLKSGGGRSDGYTF
TRBJ1-1,-,-,TRBV25-1,TGTGCCAGCAGCCCTGGTCCCCACACTGAAGCTTTCTTT,CASSPGPHTEAFF
TRBJ2-3,-,-,TRBV6-5,TGTGCCAGCAGTTCCACCACAGATACGCAGTATTTT,CASSSTTDTQYF
TRBJ1-3,-,-,TRBV7-6,TGTGCCAGCAGCTCCGGGACACTGCACTCTGGAAACACCATATATTTT,CASSSGTLHSGNTIYF
TRBJ1-2,-,-,TRBV7-2,TGTGCCAGCAGCCTCATGGAACAAGCAACTAGACCTGGCTACACCTTC,CASSLMEQATRPGYTF
TRBJ1-1,-,-,TRBV30,TGTGCCTGGAGTGTACAGGGGAACACTGAAGCTTTCTTT,CAWSVQGNTEAFF
TRBJ2-2,-,-,TRBV30,TGTGCCTGGAGTGTGGGAGGGAACACCGGGGAGCTGTTTTTT,CAWSVGGNTGELFF
TRBJ2-6,-,-,TRBV25-1,TGTGCCAGCAGTTCTGGGGTCAGCTCTGGGGCCAACGTCCTGACTTTC,CASSSGVSSGANVLTF
TRBJ1-4,-,-,TRBV30,TGTGCCTGGAAAGATCCAGGAGGTGAAAAACTGTTTTTT,CAWKDPGGEKLFF
TRBJ2-5,-,TRBD2,TRBV9,TGTGCCAGCAGCGTAAGCGGGGCAAGGGGAGAGACCCAGTACTTC,CASSVSGARGETQYF
TRBJ2-5,-,TRBD1,TRBV29-1,TGCAGCGTTGTAAGACAGGGGGCGAGGGAGACCCAGTACTTC,CSVVRQGARETQYF
TRBJ2-1,-,TRBD2,TRBV2,TGTGCCAGCAGTTATAGCGGGGGGGCACGGAATGAGCAGTTCTTC,CASSYSGGARNEQFF
TRBJ1-2,-,-,TRBV29-1,TGCAGCGCCCACCTTAACTATGGCTACACCTTC,CSAHLNYGYTF
TRBJ2-4,-,-,TRBV7-2,TGTGCCAGCAGCTTAGCGGCGGGCCTAGCCAAAAACATTCAGTACTTC,CASSLAAGLAKNIQYF
TRBJ1-6,-,-,TRBV9,TGTGCCAGCAGCGTAGCGGCGGATAGGTCACCCCTCCACTTT,CASSVAADRSPLHF
TRBJ2-3,few,-,TRBV5-1,TGCGCCAGCAGCGCGACCGGGGGATACACAGATACGCAGTATTTT,CASSATGGYTDTQYF
TRBJ2-3,-,-,TRBV9,TGTGCCAGCAGCGTAGGGGCAGATACGCAGTATTTT,CASSVGADTQYF
TRBJ2-1,-,-,TRBV5-6,TGTGCCAGCAGCTTGTTATTGCGCACCCCCTTCCAGTGCCTCTTC,CASSLLLRTPFQCLF
TRBJ1-1,-,-,TRBV5-1,TGCGCCAGCAGCTCCGCGGTGGGGAGCACTGAAGCTTTCTTT,CASSSAVGSTEAFF
TRBJ2-5,few,-,TRBV14,TGTGCCAGCAGCGTAAATCCGGGAGAGACCCAGTACTTC,CASSVNPGETQYF
TRBJ2-1,-,-,TRBV6-5,TGTGCCAGCAGTACTCAGGGTAATGAGCAGTTCTTC,CASSTQGNEQFF
TRBJ2-7,few,-,TRBV6-5,TGTGCCAGCAGAGACATAAAAGTGGCCTACGAGCAGTACTTC,CASRDIKVAYEQYF
TRBJ2-7,-,TRBD2,TRBV29-1,TGCAGCGTTGACTCTAGCGGCTCCTACGAGCAGTACTTC,CSVDSSGSYEQYF
TRBJ1-2,-,-,TRBV30,TGTGCCTGGAGTGTCGGCGGATCCAGTTTCGGGGGCTACACCTTC,CAWSVGGSSFGGYTF
TRBJ2-2,once,-,TRBV19,TGTGCCAGTAGTATACTTAACACCGGGGAGCTGTTTTTT,CASSILNTGELFF
TRBJ2-3,-,-,TRBV29-1,TGCAGCGTTGGGGCGCTGGTCACAGATACGCAGTATTTT,CSVGALVTDTQYF